This is a list of T cell receptor beta chains from one sample in a study of cytomegalovirus exposure and HLA in healthy donors. Assay: immunoSEQ multiplex PCR; the TCRdb copy retains only in-frame clones and omits some. The table shows some 130,000 clones, with more than 70% occurring only once. What was sequenced was PBMCs. The source of these receptors is a man between 35 and 55 years old in good health and CMV-seronegative. Both conserved end residues are part of each CDR3. The D gene is left open where the match is weak. Not every row has a clone size; where given, it reads once, few, many or a size class.

TRBV2	TRBJ2-3	TRBD2	.	CASSGEGPDTQYF	TGTGCCAGCAGTGGGGAGGGGCCAGATACGCAGTATTTT
TRBV30	TRBJ1-4	.	.	CAWSPGVDEKLFF	TGTGCCTGGAGCCCCGGGGTCGATGAAAAACTGTTTTTT
TRBV4-3	TRBJ2-7	.	few	CASSQELNRAREQYF	TGCGCCAGCAGCCAAGAATTAAACAGGGCTCGCGAGCAGTACTTC
TRBV6-1	TRBJ2-7	TRBD1	.	CASTGTGGSYEQYF	TGTGCCAGCACAGGGACAGGGGGTTCCTACGAGCAGTACTTC
TRBV30	TRBJ2-7	.	.	CAWSAEAYEQYF	TGTGCCTGGAGTGCCGAGGCCTACGAGCAGTACTTC
TRBV2	TRBJ2-3	TRBD2	.	CASVRESTDTQYF	TGTGCCAGCGTGCGGGAGAGCACAGATACGCAGTATTTT
TRBV11-2	TRBJ2-7	TRBD1	few	CASSATQGADEQYF	TGTGCCAGCAGCGCCACACAGGGGGCGGACGAGCAGTACTTC
TRBV1	TRBJ2-2	.	few	CTSGLGLAGVGTGELFF	TGCACCAGCGGCTTGGGACTAGCGGGAGTGGGGACCGGGGAGCTGTTTTTT
TRBV19	TRBJ2-2	.	once	CATLGGHANTGELFF	TGTGCCACCCTGGGAGGACACGCGAACACCGGGGAGCTGTTTTTT
TRBV11-3	TRBJ1-1	.	once	CASSSLERGVVGVEAFF	TGTGCCAGCAGCTCCTTAGAAAGGGGCGTGGTGGGCGTTGAAGCTTTCTTT
TRBV6-4	TRBJ2-5	TRBD2	.	CASILTSKQETQYF	TGTGCCAGTATCTTGACTAGCAAGCAAGAGACCCAGTACTTC
TRBV2	TRBJ2-7	TRBD1	.	CASSGGQGTPEQYF	TGTGCCAGCAGTGGGGGACAGGGAACCCCCGAGCAGTACTTC
TRBV27	TRBJ1-1	TRBD1	.	CASSSKRTGATNTEAFF	TGTGCCAGCAGTTCCAAAAGGACAGGGGCTACGAACACTGAAGCTTTCTTT
TRBV7-2	TRBJ2-7	TRBD2	.	CASSLSGRADYEQYF	TGTGCCAGCAGCTTGAGCGGGAGGGCCGACTACGAGCAGTACTTC
TRBV19	TRBJ2-3	.	.	CASSHGGRDTQYF	TGTGCCAGTAGTCATGGGGGCAGGGATACGCAGTATTTT
TRBV7-9	TRBJ1-5	.	few	CASSFEGWEPQHF	TGTGCCAGCAGCTTTGAGGGTTGGGAGCCCCAGCATTTT
TRBV2	TRBJ2-1	.	.	CASSPQVAPQFF	TGTGCCAGCAGTCCCCAGGTCGCCCCGCAGTTCTTC
TRBV19	TRBJ2-2	TRBD2	.	CASSIGLAGGNTGELFF	TGTGCCAGTAGTATAGGACTAGCGGGGGGCAACACCGGGGAGCTGTTTTTT
TRBV7-2	TRBJ2-1	TRBD2	once	CASSLGGSRYNEQFF	TGTGCCAGCAGCTTAGGCGGGAGCCGATACAATGAGCAGTTCTTC
TRBV2	TRBJ2-7	.	.	CASSGPSGGLTRDEQYF	TGTGCCAGCAGTGGCCCCAGTGGGGGACTCACTAGGGACGAGCAGTACTTC
TRBV2	TRBJ2-1	.	.	CASMSGRELYNEQFF	TGTGCCAGCATGAGTGGTAGAGAACTCTACAATGAGCAGTTCTTC
TRBV10-3	TRBJ2-1	TRBD1	.	CAISESQGVHNEQFF	TGTGCCATCAGTGAGTCGCAGGGGGTTCACAATGAGCAGTTCTTC
TRBV7-8	TRBJ1-4	TRBD1	few	CASSLRRTGTNEKLFF	TGTGCCAGCAGCTTACGGAGGACAGGGACTAATGAAAAACTGTTTTTT
TRBV11-2	TRBJ2-7	TRBD2	.	CASSLDWTSGFSYEQYF	TGTGCCAGCAGCTTAGATTGGACTAGCGGTTTCTCCTACGAGCAGTACTTC
TRBV6-5	TRBJ1-5	.	few	CASSFRDQPQHF	TGTGCCAGCAGTTTCAGGGATCAGCCCCAGCATTTT
TRBV5-1	TRBJ2-1	.	.	CASRATGTSYNEQFF	TGCGCCAGCAGGGCCACAGGGACCTCCTACAATGAGCAGTTCTTC
TRBV6-5	TRBJ1-2	.	.	CASMGQGNYGYTF	TGTGCCAGCATGGGTCAGGGAAACTATGGCTACACCTTC
TRBV11-3	TRBJ1-6	.	.	CASSLGGYNSPLHF	TGTGCCAGCAGTTTGGGGGGGTATAATTCACCCCTCCACTTT
TRBV4-1	TRBJ2-1	.	.	CASSQGVSSYNEQFF	TGCGCCAGCAGCCAAGGCGTTAGCTCCTACAATGAGCAGTTCTTC
TRBV7-6	TRBJ2-1	TRBD1	few	CASSAQGAIYNEQFF	TGTGCCAGCAGCGCACAGGGGGCGATCTACAATGAGCAGTTCTTC
TRBV30	TRBJ1-6	.	few	CAWSPGNSPLHF	TGTGCCTGGAGTCCGGGAAATTCACCCCTCCACTTT
TRBV9	TRBJ2-3	.	.	CASSVAVADTQYF	TGTGCCAGCAGCGTAGCAGTTGCAGATACGCAGTATTTT
TRBV6-5	TRBJ1-4	.	.	CASSYAPGPDEKLFF	TGTGCCAGCAGTTACGCTCCAGGGCCGGATGAAAAACTGTTTTTT
TRBV6-1	TRBJ2-2	TRBD2	.	CASGRAGRAGELFF	TGTGCCAGCGGGAGGGCAGGGAGGGCCGGGGAGCTGTTTTTT
TRBV27	TRBJ2-1	TRBD2	once	CASSLSSSGSFNEQFF	TGTGCCAGCAGTTTATCTTCTAGCGGGAGTTTCAATGAGCAGTTCTTC
TRBV6-1	TRBJ2-3	.	.	CASSENYRADTDTQYF	TGTGCCAGCAGTGAGAACTACAGGGCAGACACAGATACGCAGTATTTT
TRBV4-3	TRBJ2-1	TRBD2	.	CASSQDGGGAQFF	TGCGCCAGCAGCCAAGATGGCGGGGGGGCTCAGTTCTTC
TRBV2	TRBJ2-7	.	.	CATPRSHGSSYEQYF	TGTGCCACCCCCCGTAGCCATGGAAGCTCCTACGAGCAGTACTTC
TRBV7-2	TRBJ2-5	TRBD2	.	CASSSRRRGGETQYF	TGTGCCAGCAGCTCCCGGAGGCGGGGGGGAGAGACCCAGTACTTC
TRBV30	TRBJ1-5	.	.	CAWSPRGGDSNQPQHF	TGTGCCTGGAGTCCTAGGGGAGGGGATAGCAATCAGCCCCAGCATTTT
TRBV7-6	TRBJ1-5	.	.	CASSLGPDQPQHF	TGTGCCAGCAGCTTAGGGCCCGATCAGCCCCAGCATTTT
TRBV27	TRBJ1-4	TRBD1	.	CASRGQGVFEKLFF	TGTGCCAGCAGAGGACAGGGGGTATTTGAAAAACTGTTTTTT
TRBV10-3	TRBJ1-6	.	.	CAISETVVFNNSPLHF	TGTGCCATCAGTGAGACAGTTGTCTTTAATAATTCACCCCTCCACTTT
TRBV9	TRBJ2-1	TRBD1	.	CASQGASYNEQFF	TGTGCCAGCCAGGGGGCCTCCTACAATGAGCAGTTCTTC
TRBV6-5	TRBJ2-7	.	.	CATLPTARGMKEQYF	TGTGCCACCTTACCCACGGCCCGAGGGATGAAGGAGCAGTACTTC
TRBV4-1	TRBJ2-1	TRBD1	.	CASSQDAQGVREQFF	TGCGCCAGCAGCCAAGATGCCCAGGGGGTAAGGGAGCAGTTCTTC
TRBV5-8	TRBJ1-1	.	.	CASSLYVRGMNTEAFF	TGTGCCAGCAGCTTGTATGTTCGGGGAATGAACACTGAAGCTTTCTTT
TRBV9	TRBJ2-5	TRBD2	.	CASSVEPSGRKETQYF	TGTGCCAGCAGCGTAGAACCGAGCGGGAGGAAGGAGACCCAGTACTTC
TRBV7-9	TRBJ1-1	.	few	CASRGGAATEAFF	TGTGCCAGCAGAGGGGGGGCGGCCACTGAAGCTTTCTTT
TRBV7-2	TRBJ1-3	.	.	CASSLGGGNTIYF	TGTGCCAGCAGCTTAGGAGGGGGAAACACCATATATTTT
TRBV2	TRBJ2-6	.	once	CASRTDYSGANVLTF	TGTGCCAGCAGGACGGACTACTCTGGGGCCAACGTCCTGACTTTC
TRBV19	TRBJ1-4	TRBD1	.	CASSRGQGGEKLFF	TGTGCCAGTAGCCGGGGACAGGGAGGTGAAAAACTGTTTTTT
TRBV18	TRBJ2-1	.	few	CASSPNPSANEQFF	TGTGCCAGCTCACCGAATCCCAGCGCCAATGAGCAGTTCTTC
TRBV18	TRBJ2-7	.	.	CASSPEAYTYEQYF	TGTGCCAGCTCACCCGAGGCCTATACCTACGAGCAGTACTTC
TRBV30	TRBJ2-5	.	.	CAWSRGGGFQETQYF	TGTGCCTGGAGTAGGGGGGGCGGGTTCCAAGAGACCCAGTACTTC
TRBV30	TRBJ1-5	.	.	CAWSVTGQPQHF	TGTGCCTGGAGTGTCACGGGGCAGCCCCAGCATTTT